This T cell receptor (beta chain) was found in a study of OX40 agonist ivuxolimab in advanced cancers. Study as a whole: Those enrolled were approximately 78% male, with a mean age of 60 years and ages from 23 to 79.

TCRdb's table, derived via immunoSEQ multiplex PCR, lists solely in-frame clones and lacks some. The sample lists tens of thousands of clones, around 88% occurring once. Overall study findings and caveats: Which antigen the expanded peripheral T cells recognized is unknown.

This clone was observed a single time. What it recognizes is unknown. From germline, CDR1 is SGHTA and CDR2 FQGNSA. The ends lost 2 bases at V and 0 bases at J; junction bases unmatched: 10. There are 17 residues in the CDR3. The clonotype comes from an adult with an advanced solid tumor such as melanoma, head and neck, liver or kidney cancer. This chain links TRBV7-2 with TRBJ2-7, with 7 bases identical to TRBD2. Sequences were derived from CD4+ or CD8+ T cells sorted from blood, sampled in a trial of the OX40 agonist ivuxolimab. For the CDR3, the DNA is TGTGCCAGCAGCTTAATCTCCAGCCGGGACTACTCCTACGAGCAGTACTTC. This encodes CASSLISSRDYSYEQYF.